This T cell receptor (beta chain) was captured by sequencing in a study of blood T cell repertoires in COVID-19. Study summary: PBMCs, B-cell-depleted T cells, or T cells were the source of the cDNA or gDNA that made up the material.

Methods used by the authors: Reference gene primers were amplified, and this amplification served to estimate nucleated cell counts. Some clones are missing from TCRdb's copy, which holds only in-frame ones; the method was immunoSEQ multiplex PCR. V and J calls and clone size follow that table, whereas D and trimming were derived from the DNA. This table holds 300,000 to 350,000 clones, roughly 87% found once. There are 16 residues in the CDR3. V trimming: 5 bases; J trimming: 9 bases; junction bases outside the gene matches: 11. From germline, CDR1 is MDHEN and CDR2 SYDVKM. This rearrangement joins TRBV28 to TRBJ1-6, with 9 bases that match TRBD1. This sequence was found in a woman aged 25 to 45 who had recovered from COVID-19. Input material: PBMCs or T cells enriched from blood (not recorded which). This CDR3 is CASSGGQGGFGSPLHF. CDR3 sequence (DNA): TGTGCCAGCAGTGGGGGACAGGGAGGTTTTGGTTCACCCCTCCACTTT. Filled out from reference TRBV28 and TRBJ1-6, the complete variable domain reads DVKVTQSSRYLVKRTGEKVFLECVQDMDHENMFWYRQDPGLGLRLIYFSYDVKMKEKGDIPEGYSVSREKKERFSLILESASTNQTSMYLCASSGGQGGFGSPLHFGNGTRLTVT.